This TCR beta chain was captured by sequencing in a study of cytomegalovirus exposure and HLA in healthy donors. General observations from the study: Among immune exposure information, only CMV serostatus was available. Earlier analysis found most TCR beta V segments productive about 87% or about 30% of the time. Accurate predictions that matched the HLA-A and HLA-B alleles of most subjects were reportedly made from TCR beta sequences. It is likely that the observed cluster of highly shared sequence variants was a sequencing artifact.

This clone was seen a handful of times. Its cognate antigen is unknown. PCR involved 60 Vbeta and 13 Jbeta primers. Generated by immunoSEQ multiplex PCR, the TCRdb table keeps only in-frame clones and is missing some. The profile shows 99,000 or so clones, 75% to 90% of them singletons. The CDR3 length is 15 residues. The ends were cut back, 6 bases at V and 2 bases at J, with 16 bases in the middle. Per germline, CDR1 SGHRS and CDR2 YFSETQ. Input material: PBMCs. V gene TRBV5-1 combines with J gene TRBJ2-3; D unclear. This TCR was recovered from a man aged 30 to 39 in good health and CMV-seropositive. CDR3 region: CASKSRPLDTDTQYF. CDR3 nucleotides: TGCGCCAGCAAATCTAGACCTCTGGACACAGATACGCAGTATTTT.